This T cell receptor beta chain was sequenced during a study of blood T cell repertoires in COVID-19. As for the study in general: The United States, Italy and Spain supplied acute and convalescent COVID-19 samples. PBMCs, B-cell-depleted T cells, or T cells provided the cDNA or gDNA that made up the material.

The CDR3 length is 15 residues. V was clipped by 4 bases and J by 8 bases; unmatched bases: 10. Looked up from germline, CDR1 is SGDLS and CDR2 is YYNGEE. Original methodology: The assay estimated nucleated cells by amplifying reference gene primers. Profiled with immunoSEQ multiplex PCR; TCRdb holds only in-frame clones, not every one. The DNA was the basis for D and trimming; V, J and clone size are from that table. The sample lists 120,000 or so clones, roughly three quarters occurring once. This sequence originates from a man aged 40-55 years with active or convalescent COVID-19. The chain recombines TRBV9 with TRBJ1-4; 8 positions agree with TRBD1. Sequencing used peripheral blood. CDR3 protein: CASSSKDRDGEKLFF. The CDR3 DNA follows: TGTGCCAGCAGCTCCAAGGACAGGGACGGAGAAAAACTGTTTTTT.